This TCR beta chain was found in a study of OX40 agonist ivuxolimab in advanced cancers. Study findings and constraints: Circulating CD4+ and CD8+ T cells showed clonal expansion by week 6 at 0.1 to 3.0 mg/kg.

As concerns this clone: Its specificity is not known.

Sequenced by immunoSEQ multiplex PCR; TCRdb stores in-frame clones only, minus some. Of about 48,000 clones listed, about 88% are singletons. The ends were cut back, 9 bases at V and 0 bases at J, with 11 bases in the middle. The germline V gene has CDR1 MNHNY and CDR2 SVGAGI (reference sequence). This CDR3 is 14 amino acids long. The receptor's source is an adult with an advanced solid tumor such as melanoma, head and neck, liver or kidney cancer. This chain joins TRBV6-6 and TRBJ2-2; D unclear. This sample comprised CD4+ or CD8+ T cells sorted from blood, obtained in a trial of the OX40 agonist ivuxolimab. The CDR3 sequence: CASSTGPNTGELFF. DNA for the CDR3: TGTGCCAGTTCGACGGGCCCGAACACCGGGGAGCTGTTTTTT.